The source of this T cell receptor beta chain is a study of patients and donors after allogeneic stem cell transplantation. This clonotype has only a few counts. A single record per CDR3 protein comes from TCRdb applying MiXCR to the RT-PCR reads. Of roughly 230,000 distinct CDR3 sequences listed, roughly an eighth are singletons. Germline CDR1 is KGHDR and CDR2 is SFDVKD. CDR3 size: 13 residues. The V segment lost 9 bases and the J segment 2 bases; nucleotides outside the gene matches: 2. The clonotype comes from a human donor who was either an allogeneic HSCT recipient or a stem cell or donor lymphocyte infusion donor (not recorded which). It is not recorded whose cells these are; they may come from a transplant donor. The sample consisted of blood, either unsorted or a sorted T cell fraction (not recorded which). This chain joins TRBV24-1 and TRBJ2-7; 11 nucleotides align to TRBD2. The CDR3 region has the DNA TGTGCCACCGCTAGCGGGGGGACCTACGAGCAGTACTTC. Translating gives CATASGGTYEQYF.